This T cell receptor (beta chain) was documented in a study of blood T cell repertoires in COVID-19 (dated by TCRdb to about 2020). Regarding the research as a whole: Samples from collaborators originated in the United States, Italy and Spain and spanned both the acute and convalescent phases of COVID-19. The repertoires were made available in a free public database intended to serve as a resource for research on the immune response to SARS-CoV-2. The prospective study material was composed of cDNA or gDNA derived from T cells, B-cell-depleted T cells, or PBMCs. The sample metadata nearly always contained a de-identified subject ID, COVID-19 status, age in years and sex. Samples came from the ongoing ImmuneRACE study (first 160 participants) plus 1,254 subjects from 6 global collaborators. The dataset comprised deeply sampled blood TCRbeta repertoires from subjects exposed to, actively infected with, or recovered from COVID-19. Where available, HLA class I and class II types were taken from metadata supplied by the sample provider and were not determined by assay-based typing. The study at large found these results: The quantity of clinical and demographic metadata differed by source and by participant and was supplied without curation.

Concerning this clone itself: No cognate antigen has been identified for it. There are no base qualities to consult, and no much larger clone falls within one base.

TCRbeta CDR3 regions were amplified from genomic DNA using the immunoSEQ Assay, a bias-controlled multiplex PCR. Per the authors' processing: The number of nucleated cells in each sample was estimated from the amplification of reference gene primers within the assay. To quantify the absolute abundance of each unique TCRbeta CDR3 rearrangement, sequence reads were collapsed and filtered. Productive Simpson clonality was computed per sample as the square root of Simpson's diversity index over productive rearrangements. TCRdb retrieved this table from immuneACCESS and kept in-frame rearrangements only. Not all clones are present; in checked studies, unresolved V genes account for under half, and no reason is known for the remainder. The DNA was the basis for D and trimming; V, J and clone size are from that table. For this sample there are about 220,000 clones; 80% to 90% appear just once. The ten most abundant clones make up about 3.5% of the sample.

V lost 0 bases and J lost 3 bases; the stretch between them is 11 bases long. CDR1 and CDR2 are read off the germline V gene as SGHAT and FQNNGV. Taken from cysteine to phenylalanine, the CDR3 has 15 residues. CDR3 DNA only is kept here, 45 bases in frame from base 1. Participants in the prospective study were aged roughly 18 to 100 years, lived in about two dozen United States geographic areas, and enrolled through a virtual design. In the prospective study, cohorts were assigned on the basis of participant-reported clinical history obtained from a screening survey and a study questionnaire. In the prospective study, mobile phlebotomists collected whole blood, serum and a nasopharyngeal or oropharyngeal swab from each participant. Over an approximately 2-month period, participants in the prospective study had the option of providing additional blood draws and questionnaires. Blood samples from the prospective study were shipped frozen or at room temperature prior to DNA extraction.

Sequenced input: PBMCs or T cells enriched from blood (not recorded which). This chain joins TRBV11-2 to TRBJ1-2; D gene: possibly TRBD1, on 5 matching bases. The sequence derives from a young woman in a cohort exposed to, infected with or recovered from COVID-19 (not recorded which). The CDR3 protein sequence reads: CASSLDKGSYYGYTF. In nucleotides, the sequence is TGTGCCAGCAGCTTAGACAAGGGGTCGTACTATGGCTACACCTTC.